What follows is one T cell receptor beta chain and its context. Its antigen remains unidentified. Base qualities are not recorded, but no much larger clone differs from it by a single base. This record comes from a study of cytomegalovirus exposure and HLA in healthy donors (dated by TCRdb to about 2017). At the level of the whole study: An earlier analysis of roughly 630 of the donors reported more than 250 Gb of sequence data and 117 million unique TCR beta sequences from 150 million to 200 million T cells. An early release covering 550 to 700 HLA-typed donors comprised 250 to 350 gigabases of sequencing data and approximately 80 million unique TCR sequences. Of the roughly 400 genotyped donors, more than 75% were placed in the genetic ancestry cluster associated with self-reported Caucasian donors. The aim of the study was to test whether cataloging public T cell receptors could identify signatures of past pathogen exposure. Using immunosequencing, the study profiled T cell repertoires from 500 to 800 subjects and related those repertoires to cytomegalovirus serostatus. Besides the first cohort of more than 650 subjects, a separate validation cohort made up of over 95 different subjects was used. The study combined high-throughput TCR immunosequencing, statistical association of individual TCRs with disease status, and machine learning to predict cytomegalovirus infection status. To study patterns of TCR occurrence, a later analysis re-analyzed previously published TCR beta repertoires from around 670 donors and added high-resolution HLA genotyping. Rather than using new phenotypic data, the later analysis identified candidate immune exposures from TCR beta sequences and from how often those sequences occurred across donors. To decide whether each TCR beta V gene segment behaved as functional or pseudogenic, an earlier analysis of approximately 600 of the donors relied on high-throughput TCR beta sequencing. Donor age, sex, ethnicity and CMV serostatus were compiled together with the repertoire data. Genome-wide SNP genotypes for about three fifths of the 666 donors were used in a later genetic analysis, which treated that subset as a discovery cohort. All discovery cohort repertoires had been generated on a single sequencing platform. HLA typing included class I and class II loci at four-digit resolution. The number of typed donors differed by locus: about 620-640 for A, B, C, DRB1 and DQB1; some 500 for DQA1; 606 for DPA1; and 400 to 480 for DPB1. About five DR-DQ haplotypes were handled as single units for association and clustering because linkage in the cohort was strong. On average, 235,054 unique TCR beta nucleotide sequences were sequenced per donor among some 430 genotyped donors of the cohort, with roughly 18% of those sequences being non-productive. Beyond this particular receptor, the publication reports: In a later analysis, HLA-associated TCR beta chains showed more clonal expansion and lower generation probabilities than non-associated chains that were equally common. Because counts were too low, seventeen rarely observed V segments, including chromosome 9 orphons, were excluded from the earlier analysis of several hundred of the donors. In a later analysis, some 17,000 TCR beta sequences were associated with specific HLA alleles at a false discovery rate of 0.05. Assigning TCR associations to individual alleles was difficult when HLA alleles, especially DR and DQ, strongly co-occurred. The cohort was sequenced for TCR beta chains only, and without alpha or paired-chain data the features that could be detected were limited. According to a later analysis, TCR association rates differed among HLA loci, with DRB1 alleles showing the most associated TCRs and HLA-C alleles showing the fewest. V-gene and J-gene trimming of TCR beta chains was associated with a missense DCLRE1C variant in a later genetic analysis, and the association was replicated in an independent cohort. Cytomegalovirus status was reported to be diagnosed by the classifier with high specificity and sensitivity in both the original and validation cohorts. While some public TCRs were present in many individuals, most TCR sequences turned up only very rarely across donors. Immune exposure information for the cohort was limited to CMV serostatus. A cluster of highly shared sequence variants was judged likely to represent a technical artifact of the sequencing pipeline. In a later analysis, most CMV-associated TCR beta chains were found to appear HLA-restricted, with HLA associations seemingly driven largely by CMV exposure. A further reported finding was that TCR beta sequences accurately predicted the HLA-A and HLA-B alleles for most subjects in the first cohort. The study listed 150 to 200 TCR beta chains as associated with cytomegalovirus. Because the 87-base-pair reads could not distinguish some IMGT-functional V segments, including TRBV6-2 and TRBV6-3, those segments were excluded. Linkage disequilibrium might explain the correlated functional status among segregating V segments, but an unknown experimental factor could not be ruled out. HLA typing was unavailable for some donors at each locus, so association tests used only the typed subset. In a later genetic analysis, fewer N-insertions in productive TCRs were reported among donors in an Asian-associated ancestry cluster than the approximately 710-donor mean. Broadly in line with IMGT annotations, most TCR beta V segments showed up in productive rearrangements about 90% or about 30% of the time in an earlier analysis of 587 of the donors. According to the authors, the approach could potentially be generalized to other disease states and immunological phenotypes. In vitro tests confirmed that a few of the cytomegalovirus-associated TCR beta chains recognize cytomegalovirus antigens. Several of the top co-occurrence clusters appeared to be linked to parvovirus B19, influenza, CMV and Epstein-Barr virus, according to a later analysis. Roughly uniform sequencing depth across donors was assumed in presence/absence analyses, although this assumption may not hold.

The cohort consisted of more than 650 healthy bone marrow donors. Cohort members were all nominally healthy when sampled, although unrecorded immune exposures were likely present. The donor tested CMV seropositive, placing the donor among the 289 seropositive members of the cohort. A peripheral blood sample was collected from each donor, and TCR beta sequencing was performed on peripheral blood mononuclear cells. The Qiagen DNeasy Blood Extraction Kit was used to extract genomic DNA from the blood cell samples. Libraries came from the immunoSEQ multiplex PCR assay. A mixture of 60 forward primers for TCR Vbeta segments and 13 reverse primers for TCR Jbeta segments was used in the multiplex PCR. The CDR3 region of rearranged TCR beta genes was amplified from genomic DNA by a multiplex PCR assay. On the Illumina HiSeq System, the amplified TCR beta libraries were sequenced as 87-base-pair reads. The authors processed their data as follows. In a later analysis, tens of millions of unique TCR beta chains were counted across the approximately 640 repertoires, and approximately 11 million of these chains were shared by at least two donors. A nearest-neighbor algorithm error-corrected the raw reads and collapsed the reads into unique sequences, merging closely related sequences to remove PCR and sequencing errors. V, D and J gene segments were assigned by aligning CDR3 sequences to IMGT reference sequences. For a sequence to be retained, at least a six-nucleotide match to both a V gene segment and a J gene segment was required. A rearrangement was called productive if the CDR3 had no stop codons and remained in frame with V and J, and every other rearrangement was called non-productive. CDR3 was defined according to IMGT convention as the region running from the second conserved V-encoded cysteine to the conserved J-encoded phenylalanine. The earlier analysis of approximately 590 of the donors excluded any sequence lacking an unambiguous match to a single V gene segment. An earlier analysis of 587 of the donors classified V segments as functional when productive rearrangements were above 56.7% and as segregating when the standard deviation between donors was above 5%. To diagnose cytomegalovirus status from the catalog of TCR beta chain sequences, a statistical classification framework was built. A later analysis assigned V and J genes by comparing TCR nucleotide sequences with IMGT/GENE-DB human TR gene sequences. A later analysis assigned CDR3 sequences and most-parsimonious VDJ recombination scenarios with the TCRdist pipeline. A later analysis defined each TCR beta chain by its CDR3 amino acid sequence plus V-gene family, and excluded reads lacking a unique V-gene family. A later analysis removed 500 to 600 highly shared, low-generation-probability nucleotide sequences to deal with suspected cross-contamination and a sequencing artifact. For each public chain, a later analysis derived a clonal expansion index from normalized ranks of inferred template counts within each repertoire. In a later analysis, generation probabilities were computed with a VDJ recombination model fitted to out-of-frame rearrangements, and the resulting probabilities were checked against IGoR. A later analysis scored TCR-TCR, TCR-HLA and TCR-CMV co-occurrence with hypergeometric tests, applying a repertoire-size bias correction to TCR pairs. A later analysis estimated false discovery rates by permuting HLA or CMV assignments 20 times. In a later analysis, co-occurring TCRs were grouped using DBSCAN, and TCRdist sequence similarity was added for clustering within HLA-allele-positive subsets. Repertoires with fewer than 30,000 or more than 120,000 public chains, plus five repertoires with anomalous nucleotide sharing, were excluded from co-occurrence clustering. Imported from immuneACCESS, the table was reduced by TCRdb to in-frame sequences with V and J called. These copies leave out some clones; in studies compared against another copy, an unresolved V gene accounts for under half, and the cause of the remainder is not known. That table is the source of V, J and clone size, and D and trimming were worked out from the DNA. The sample profile shows approximately 40,000 clones; roughly 80% of them were found once. The ten largest clones represent over 9.5% of the sample.

Trimming accounts for 4 bases at V and 0 bases at J, while the number of junction bases matched to no gene is 9. CDR1 GTSNPN and CDR2 SVGIG were looked up in the germline V gene (reference sequence). The CDR3, cysteine through phenylalanine, is 16 amino acids long. Only the CDR3 part of the read is kept: 48 bases, read in frame from the first base. Material for sequencing was PBMCs. This chain is built from TRBV30 and TRBJ2-7, with 10 junctional bases fitting TRBD1. This TCR was sampled from a woman between 18 and 29 years old in good health and CMV-seropositive. The CDR3 in this case is CAWTTGRTGGSYEQYF. The DNA sequence is given as TGTGCCTGGACCACAGGCCGGACAGGGGGCTCCTACGAGCAGTACTTC.